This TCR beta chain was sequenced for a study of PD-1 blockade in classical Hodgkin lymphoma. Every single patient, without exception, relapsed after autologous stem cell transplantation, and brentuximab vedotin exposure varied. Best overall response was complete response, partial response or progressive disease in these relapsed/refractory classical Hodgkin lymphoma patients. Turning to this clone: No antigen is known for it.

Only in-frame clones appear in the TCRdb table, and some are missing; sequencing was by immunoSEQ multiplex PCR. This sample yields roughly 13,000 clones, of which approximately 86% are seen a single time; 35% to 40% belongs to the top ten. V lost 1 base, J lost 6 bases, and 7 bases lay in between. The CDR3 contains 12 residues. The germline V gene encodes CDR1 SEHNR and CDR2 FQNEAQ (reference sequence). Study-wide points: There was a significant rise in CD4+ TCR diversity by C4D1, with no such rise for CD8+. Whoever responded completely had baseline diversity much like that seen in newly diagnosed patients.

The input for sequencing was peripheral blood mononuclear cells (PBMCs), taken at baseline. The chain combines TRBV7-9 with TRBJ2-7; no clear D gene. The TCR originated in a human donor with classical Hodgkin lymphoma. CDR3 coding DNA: TGTGCCAGCAGCTTAGTTGCCCCCGAGCAGTACTTC. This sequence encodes CASSLVAPEQYF.